Included here is one TCR beta chain sequence, with context. The sample is drawn from a study of identical twins. TCRdb reprocessed the 5' RACE reads with MiXCR, giving one entry per CDR3 protein. The sample consists of 600,000 to 800,000 distinct CDR3 sequences, around 21% of them appearing once. Per germline, CDR1 MNHEY and CDR2 SVGEGT. This CDR3 is built from 13 residues. Trimming left V 7 bases short and J 8 bases short, with 15 bases between. The same data also went into a second study, on T cells expressing NK-cell markers.

The chain carries TRBV6-2 or TRBV6-3 and TRBJ2-4, with D possibly matching TRBD2 (5 bases). Sequencing was performed on PBMCs. This receptor was obtained from a woman aged 18-29 years in good health. The CDR3 coding sequence is TGTGCCAGCAACCGGGGATCGGGTCACATTCAGTACTTC. Translation gives CASNRGSGHIQYF.